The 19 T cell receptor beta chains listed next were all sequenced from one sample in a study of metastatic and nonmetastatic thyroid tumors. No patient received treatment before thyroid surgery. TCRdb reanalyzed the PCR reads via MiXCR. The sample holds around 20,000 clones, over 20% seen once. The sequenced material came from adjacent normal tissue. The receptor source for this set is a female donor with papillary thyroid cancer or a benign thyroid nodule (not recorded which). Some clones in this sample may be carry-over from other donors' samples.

The CDR3 coding sequence is TGTGCCAGCAGTCGGGACAGGGGGGAGGCTTTCTTT. Amino acids: CASSRDRGEAFF. The rearrangement links TRBV6-1 to TRBJ1-1; the match to TRBD1 covers 11 bases. This CDR3 spans 12 amino acids. CDR1 MNHNS and CDR2 SASEGT come from the germline V gene. J gave up 11 bases and V 5 bases, and 4 bases lay outside the gene matches.

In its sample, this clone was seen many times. For the CDR3, the DNA is TGTGCCAGCAGCCAGGACCGGCGGGAGACCCAGTACTTC. Translating gives CASSQDRRETQYF. V gene TRBV7-7 combines with J gene TRBJ2-5, with D unclear. The germline gives CDR1 SSHAT, CDR2 FNYEAQ (reference sequence). CDR3 size: 13 residues. V lost 5 bases, J lost 5 bases, and 12 bases lay in between.

Here the CDR3 DNA reads TGCAGTGCTAGGCCGTTCGGCTTAGCAGGCGAGACCCAGTACTTC. This encodes CSARPFGLAGETQYF. The rearrangement uses TRBV20-1 and TRBJ2-5; D unresolved. The CDR3 is 15 residues long. Between the trimmed V and J ends, which lost 3 bases and 5 bases, there was a span of 19 bases. From germline, CDR1 is DFQATT and CDR2 SNEGSKA (reference sequence).

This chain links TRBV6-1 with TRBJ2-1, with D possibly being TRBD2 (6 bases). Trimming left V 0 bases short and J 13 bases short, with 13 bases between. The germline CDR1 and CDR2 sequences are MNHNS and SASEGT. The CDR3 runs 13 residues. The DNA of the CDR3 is TGTGCCAGCAGTGAAGCGCGGGGACGGAGACAGTTCTTC. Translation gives CASSEARGRRQFF.

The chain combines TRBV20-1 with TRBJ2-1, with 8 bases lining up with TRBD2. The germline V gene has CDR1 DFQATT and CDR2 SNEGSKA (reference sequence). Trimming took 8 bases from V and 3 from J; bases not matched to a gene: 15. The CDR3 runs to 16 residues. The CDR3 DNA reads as TGCAGTCAACAACCCCCAAGCGGGAGTGTCTACAATGAGCAGTTCTTC. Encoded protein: CSQQPPSGSVYNEQFF.

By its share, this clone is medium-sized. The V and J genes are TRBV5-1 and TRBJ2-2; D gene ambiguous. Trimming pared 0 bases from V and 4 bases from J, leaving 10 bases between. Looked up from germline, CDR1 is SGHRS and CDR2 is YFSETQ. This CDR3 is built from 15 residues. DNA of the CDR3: TGCGCCAGCAGCTTGGGAGACGCGAGCACCGGGGAGCTGTTTTTT. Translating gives CASSLGDASTGELFF.

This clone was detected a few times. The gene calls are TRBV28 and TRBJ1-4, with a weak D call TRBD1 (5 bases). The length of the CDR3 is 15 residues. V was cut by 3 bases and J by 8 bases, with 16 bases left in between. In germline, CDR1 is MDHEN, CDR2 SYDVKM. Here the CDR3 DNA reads TGTGCCAGCAGTTTCGGTTCCAGGGCAGACGAAAAACTGTTTTTT. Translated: CASSFGSRADEKLFF.

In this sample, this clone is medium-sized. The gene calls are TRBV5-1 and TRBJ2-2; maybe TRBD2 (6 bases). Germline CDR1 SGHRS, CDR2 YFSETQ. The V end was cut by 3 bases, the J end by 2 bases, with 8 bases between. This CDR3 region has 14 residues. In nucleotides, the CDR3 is TGCGCCAGCAGCTATAGCGGTAACACCGGGGAGCTGTTTTTT. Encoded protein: CASSYSGNTGELFF.

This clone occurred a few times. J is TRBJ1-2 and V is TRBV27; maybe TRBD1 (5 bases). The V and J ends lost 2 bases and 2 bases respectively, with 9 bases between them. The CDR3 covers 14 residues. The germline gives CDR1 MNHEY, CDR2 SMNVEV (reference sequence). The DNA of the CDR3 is TGTGCCAGCAGTTTAAAGGGGTCCAACTATGGCTACACCTTC. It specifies CASSLKGSNYGYTF.

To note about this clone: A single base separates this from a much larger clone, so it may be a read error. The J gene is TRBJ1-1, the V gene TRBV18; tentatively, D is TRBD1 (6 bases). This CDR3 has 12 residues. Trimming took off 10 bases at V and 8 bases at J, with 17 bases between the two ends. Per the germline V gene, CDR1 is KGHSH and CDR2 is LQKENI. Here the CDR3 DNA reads TGTGCCAACTCTCCGAGGACAGACGAAGCTTTCTTT. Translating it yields CANSPRTDEAFF.

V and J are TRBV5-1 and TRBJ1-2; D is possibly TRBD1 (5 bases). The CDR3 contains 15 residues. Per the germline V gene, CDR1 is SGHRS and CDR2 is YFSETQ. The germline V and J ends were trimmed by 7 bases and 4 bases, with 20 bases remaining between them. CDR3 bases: TGCGCCAGCCTGCCGACCCCAGGGAAAGTCTATGGCTACACCTTC. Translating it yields CASLPTPGKVYGYTF.

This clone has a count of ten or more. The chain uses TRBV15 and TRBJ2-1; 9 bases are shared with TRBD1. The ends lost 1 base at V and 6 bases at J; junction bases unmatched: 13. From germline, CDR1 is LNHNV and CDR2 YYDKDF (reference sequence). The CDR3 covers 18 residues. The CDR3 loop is CATSRALVTGTGSNEQFF. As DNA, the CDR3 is TGTGCCACCAGCAGAGCCCTCGTCACCGGGACAGGGAGCAATGAGCAGTTCTTC.

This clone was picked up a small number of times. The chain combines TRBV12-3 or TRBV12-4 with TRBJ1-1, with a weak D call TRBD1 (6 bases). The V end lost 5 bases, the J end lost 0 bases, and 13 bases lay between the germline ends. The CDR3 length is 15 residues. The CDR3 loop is CASSPRTEMNTEAFF. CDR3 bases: TGTGCCAGCAGTCCGAGGACAGAAATGAACACTGAAGCTTTCTTT.

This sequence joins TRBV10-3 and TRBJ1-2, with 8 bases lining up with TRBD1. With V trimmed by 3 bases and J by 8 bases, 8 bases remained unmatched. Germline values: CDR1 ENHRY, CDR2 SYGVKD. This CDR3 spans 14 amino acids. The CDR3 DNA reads TGTGCCATCAGTGACCGACAGGGGCTGGAGGGCTACACCTTC. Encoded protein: CAISDRQGLEGYTF.

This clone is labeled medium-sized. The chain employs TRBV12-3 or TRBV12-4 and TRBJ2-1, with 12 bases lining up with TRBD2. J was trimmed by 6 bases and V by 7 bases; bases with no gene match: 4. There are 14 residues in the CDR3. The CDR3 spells CASTPTSGSNEQFF. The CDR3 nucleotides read TGTGCCAGCACCCCGACTAGCGGGAGCAATGAGCAGTTCTTC.

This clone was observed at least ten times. Here the CDR3 reads CASSGQSGANYGYTF. Here the CDR3 DNA reads TGTGCCAGCAGTGGCCAGTCGGGAGCTAACTATGGCTACACCTTC. The chain links TRBV6-1 to TRBJ1-2; no definite D call. The germline V gene encodes CDR1 MNHNS and CDR2 SASEGT. Between the trimmed V and J ends, which lost 4 bases and 0 bases, there was a span of 12 bases. The CDR3 covers 15 residues.

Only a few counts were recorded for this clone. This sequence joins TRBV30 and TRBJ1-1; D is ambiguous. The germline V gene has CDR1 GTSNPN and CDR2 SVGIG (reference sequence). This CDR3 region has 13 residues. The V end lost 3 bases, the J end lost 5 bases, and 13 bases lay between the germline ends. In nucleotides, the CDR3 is TGTGCCTGGAGGGGGAAGGGATGGACTGAAGCTTTCTTT. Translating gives CAWRGKGWTEAFF.

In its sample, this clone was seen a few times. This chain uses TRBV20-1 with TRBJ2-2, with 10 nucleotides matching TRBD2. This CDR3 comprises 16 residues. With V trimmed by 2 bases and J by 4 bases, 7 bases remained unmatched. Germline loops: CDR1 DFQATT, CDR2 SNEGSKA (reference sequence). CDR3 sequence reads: CSARPVAGGLTGELFF. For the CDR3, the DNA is TGCAGTGCTAGACCCGTAGCGGGGGGCCTCACCGGGGAGCTGTTTTTT.

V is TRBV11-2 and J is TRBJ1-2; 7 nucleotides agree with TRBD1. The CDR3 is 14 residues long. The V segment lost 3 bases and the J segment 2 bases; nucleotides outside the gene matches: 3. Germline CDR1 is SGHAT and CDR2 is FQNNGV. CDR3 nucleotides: TGTGCCAGCAGCTTGATGACAGGGAACTATGGCTACACCTTC. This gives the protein CASSLMTGNYGYTF.